The next 17 T cell receptor beta chains were all read from a single sample in a study of CD8+ T cells in alopecia areata. In each case, RNA was isolated and then reverse transcribed into cDNA as the sequencing template. TCRdb's copy holds only in-frame clones and misses some; the assay was immunoSEQ multiplex PCR. The sample consists of 200,000 or so clones, less than 50% of them appearing once. Treatment given: oral pan-JAK inhibitor, 5-10 mg twice daily. The sample in question was CD4+ T cells sorted from blood, obtained between weeks 36 and 40, from a patient treated with tofacitinib. These receptors all stem from a human donor with alopecia areata.

This clone appeared a few times. The chain is built from TRBV10-3 and TRBJ2-1; 9 bases agree with TRBD2. With V trimmed by 3 bases and J by 8 bases, 11 bases remained unmatched. The CDR3 has 16 residues. The germline V gene encodes CDR1 ENHRY and CDR2 SYGVKD. The CDR3 spells CAISEPAGGSLDEQFF. The CDR3 region has the DNA TGTGCCATCAGTGAACCAGCGGGAGGTTCCTTGGATGAGCAGTTCTTC.

The chain recombines TRBV11-2 with TRBJ1-5, with 9 bases lining up with TRBD1. The J segment lost 2 bases and the V segment lost 4 bases, leaving 6 bases of the junction unmatched. Looked up from germline, CDR1 is SGHAT and CDR2 is FQNNGV. The CDR3 totals 16 residues. The CDR3 bases are TGTGCCAGCAGCTCTGCCACAGGGGGCGGCAATCAGCCCCAGCATTTT. This translates into CASSSATGGGNQPQHF.

The chain has TRBV10-2 and TRBJ2-7; 10 nucleotides match TRBD2. In germline, CDR1 is WSHSY, CDR2 SAAADI. The CDR3 sequence is 13 residues long. V trimming: 7 bases; J trimming: 2 bases; junction bases outside the gene matches: 2. CDR3 protein: CASTSGGTYEQYF. In nucleotides, the CDR3 is TGCGCCAGCACTAGCGGGGGAACCTACGAGCAGTACTTC.

This clone was counted a few times. The rearrangement uses TRBV7-3 and TRBJ2-1, with 10 positions matching TRBD2. J gave up 6 bases and V 2 bases, and 13 bases lay outside the gene matches. Germline V gene sequence: CDR1 SGHTA, CDR2 FQGTGA. This CDR3 contains 18 residues. The CDR3 here is CASSLVRLAGPGGNEQFF. CDR3 nucleotide sequence: TGTGCCAGCAGCTTAGTTCGACTAGCGGGCCCAGGAGGCAATGAGCAGTTCTTC.

This chain links TRBV5-1 with TRBJ2-7; D is unresolved. There are 15 residues in the CDR3. V was shortened by 4 bases and J by 1 base, with 15 bases between the two germline ends. The germline V gene has CDR1 SGHRS and CDR2 YFSETQ. The CDR3 spells CASSQSGSRSYEQYF. The CDR3 nucleotides are TGCGCCAGCAGCCAGTCCGGGTCGCGTTCCTACGAGCAGTACTTC.

About this clone: At one boundary the junction diverges from the germline segment, which might be a read error. This chain uses TRBV6-1 with TRBJ2-7; 8 bases map to TRBD2. The germline CDR1 and CDR2 sequences are MNHNS and SASEGT. CDR3 length: 16 amino acids. The DNA for the CDR3 is TGTGCCATCAGTGAGTTAACTAGCGGAGAATCTTACGAGCAGTACTTC. Translated: CAISELTSGESYEQYF.

V and J are TRBV2 and TRBJ2-7; the D gene is possibly TRBD2 (6 bases). The germline V and J ends were trimmed by 4 bases and 2 bases, with 15 bases remaining between them. There are 15 residues in the CDR3. Looked up from germline, CDR1 is SNHLY and CDR2 is FYNNEI. CDR3: CASSAQGTGTYEQYF. The DNA for the CDR3 is TGTGCCAGCAGTGCCCAAGGGACTGGAACCTACGAGCAGTACTTC. Using reference TRBV2 and TRBJ2-7 for the parts outside the CDR3, the full variable domain is EPEVTQTPSHQVTQMGQEVILRCVPISNHLYFYWYRQILGQKVEFLVSFYNNEISEKSEIFDDQFSVERPDGSNFTLKIRSTKLEDSAMYFCASSAQGTGTYEQYFGPGTRLTVT.

There are a few counts of this clone. V usage is TRBV21-1 and J usage is TRBJ2-7; TRBD2 is taken as the D call from the table, unchecked against the DNA. TRBV21-1 is a pseudogene segment. The CDR3 consists of 17 residues. Here the CDR3 reads CASSKGLAGGSSYEQYF. DNA for the CDR3: TGTGCCAGCAGCAAAGGACTAGCGGGAGGCAGCTCCTACGAGCAGTACTTC.

This clone was seen a few times. The gene calls are TRBV2 and TRBJ2-5, with a weak D call TRBD1 (6 bases). The germline V gene encodes CDR1 SNHLY and CDR2 FYNNEI. This CDR3 is 13 amino acids long. V lost 6 bases and J lost 2, with 10 bases in between. CDR3 in DNA: TGTGCCAGCAGGCCAGGACAGCAAGAGACCCAGTACTTC. It specifies CASRPGQQETQYF. The full variable domain, completed using reference TRBV2 and TRBJ2-5, is EPEVTQTPSHQVTQMGQEVILRCVPISNHLYFYWYRQILGQKVEFLVSFYNNEISEKSEIFDDQFSVERPDGSNFTLKIRSTKLEDSAMYFCASRPGQQETQYFGPGTRLLVL.

The V gene is TRBV10-3, the J gene TRBJ2-5; a possible D gene is TRBD1 (5 bases). V was shortened by 4 bases and J by 5 bases, with 11 bases between the two germline ends. Germline V lookup: CDR1 ENHRY, CDR2 SYGVKD. The CDR3 is made up of 13 amino acids. The CDR3 sequence: CAISGGSGETQYF. For the CDR3, the DNA is TGTGCCATCAGTGGGGGATCAGGGGAGACCCAGTACTTC.

This clone was counted only a few times. This chain connects TRBV4-2 to TRBJ2-5, with TRBD2 matching 14 bases. Trimming cost V 4 bases and J 4 bases; bases outside gene matches: 8. The CDR3 extends over 17 amino acids. Germline CDR1 is LGHNA and CDR2 is YNFKEQ. The CDR3 nucleotides read TGTGCCAGCAGCCCCCGGACTAGCGGGAGGATGCCAGAGACCCAGTACTTC. Translating it yields CASSPRTSGRMPETQYF.

The table lists this clone with many counts. The chain carries TRBV5-6 and TRBJ1-2, with a possible D match to TRBD1 (5 bases). Germline CDR1 and CDR2: SGHDT and YYEEEE. This CDR3 spans 13 amino acids. The V gene lost 2 bases and the J gene lost 12 bases, with 17 bases spanning the gap. CDR3 coding DNA: TGTGCCAGCAGCTTCCCCAGGGTAGACGGCGACACCTTC. It encodes CASSFPRVDGDTF.

The V call is TRBV5-1, the J call TRBJ2-1; 10 nucleotides line up with TRBD2. The germline V gene encodes CDR1 SGHRS and CDR2 YFSETQ. V dropped 3 bases and J dropped 8; count of bases not matched to a gene: 8. The CDR3 runs to 15 residues. The CDR3 protein is CASSSLAGVRDEQFF. Written as DNA, the CDR3 is TGCGCCAGCAGCTCGCTAGCGGGAGTCCGGGATGAGCAGTTCTTC.

The V call is TRBV4-1, the J call TRBJ2-2, with TRBD1 identical over 11 bases. This CDR3 is 16 amino acids long. J was trimmed by 2 bases and V by 4 bases; bases with no gene match: 3. Germline lookup yields CDR1 MGHRA and CDR2 YSYEKL. The CDR3 region has the DNA TGCGCCAGCAGCCCCGGACAGGGGGCCAACACCGGGGAGCTGTTTTTT. Amino acid sequence: CASSPGQGANTGELFF.

The CDR3 coding sequence is TGTGCCAGCAGTGGACAACGTTTCTCCGAGCAGTACTTC. Its protein is CASSGQRFSEQYF. The rearrangement links TRBV6-1 to TRBJ2-7; D is uncertain. The germline CDR1 and CDR2 sequences are MNHNS and SASEGT. V was shortened by 4 bases and J by 6 bases, with 13 bases between the two germline ends. The CDR3 has 13 amino acids.

The V and J genes are TRBV30 and TRBJ2-4; D remains ambiguous. Germline assignment: CDR1 GTSNPN and CDR2 SVGIG (reference sequence). Trimming stripped 0 bases from V and 9 bases from J, with 9 bases between. The CDR3 runs to 12 residues. CDR3 protein: CAWSVGNIIQYF. Written as DNA, the CDR3 is TGTGCCTGGAGTGTAGGTAACATCATTCAGTACTTC.

The chain uses TRBV18 and TRBJ2-3; the match to TRBD2 covers 9 bases. There are 15 residues in the CDR3. The germline V gene has CDR1 KGHSH and CDR2 LQKENI. Unmatched junction bases numbered 3, after V lost 4 bases and J lost 1 base. CDR3 nucleotide sequence: TGTGCCAGCTCACGACTAGCGGTCGGCACAGATACGCAGTATTTT. Translation: CASSRLAVGTDTQYF.